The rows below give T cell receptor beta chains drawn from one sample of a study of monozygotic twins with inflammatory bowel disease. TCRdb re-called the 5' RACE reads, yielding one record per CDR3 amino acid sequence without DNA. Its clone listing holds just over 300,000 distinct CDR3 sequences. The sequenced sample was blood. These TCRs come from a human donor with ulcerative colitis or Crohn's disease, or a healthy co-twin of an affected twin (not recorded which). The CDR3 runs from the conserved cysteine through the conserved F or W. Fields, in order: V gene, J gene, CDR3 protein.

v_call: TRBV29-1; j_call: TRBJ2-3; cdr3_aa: CSVARDRFTDTQYF
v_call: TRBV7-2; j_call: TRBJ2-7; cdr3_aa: CASSLAQGRSSYEQYF
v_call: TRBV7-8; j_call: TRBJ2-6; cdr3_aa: CASSLDSFGANVLTF
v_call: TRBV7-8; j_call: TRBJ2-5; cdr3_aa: CASSAGTGRGEETQYF
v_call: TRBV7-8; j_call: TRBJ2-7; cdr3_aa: CASSFGGAMYEQYF
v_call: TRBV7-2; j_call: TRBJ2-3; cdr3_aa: CASSLVWRMKMTDTQYF
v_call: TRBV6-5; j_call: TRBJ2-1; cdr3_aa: CASRLAGGEQFF
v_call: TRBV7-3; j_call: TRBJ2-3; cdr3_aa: CACSLKVSAVTSGRMADTQYF
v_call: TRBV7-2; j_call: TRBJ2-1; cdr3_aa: CASSLSASAYDEQFF
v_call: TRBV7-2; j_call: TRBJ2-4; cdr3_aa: CASSPGSGRASGNIQYF
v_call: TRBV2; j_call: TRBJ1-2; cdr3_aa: CASPGRGGIGYGYTF
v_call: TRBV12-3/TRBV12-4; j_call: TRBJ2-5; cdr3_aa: CASTQENQETQYF
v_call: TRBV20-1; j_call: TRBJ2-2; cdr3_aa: CSAREGGFGSGELFF
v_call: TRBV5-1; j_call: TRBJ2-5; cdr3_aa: CASSLGGGETQYF
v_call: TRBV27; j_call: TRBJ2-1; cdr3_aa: CASSFKREQFF